Below, 10 T cell receptor beta chains from the same sample are listed, as sequenced in a study of OX40 agonist ivuxolimab in advanced cancers. Clones were sequenced by immunoSEQ multiplex PCR, and TCRdb holds only the in-frame ones, with some missing. Of roughly 45,000 clones in the sample, approximately 88% were seen once. The starting material was CD4+ or CD8+ T cells sorted from blood, obtained in a trial of the OX40 agonist ivuxolimab. These receptors originate from an adult with an advanced solid tumor such as melanoma, head and neck, liver or kidney cancer.

The chain couples TRBV9 to TRBJ2-5; D call uncertain. CDR1 and CDR2 from the germline V gene are SGDLS and YYNGEE. The V and J ends lost 0 bases and 2 bases respectively, with 11 bases between them. The CDR3 contains 15 residues. CDR3 coding DNA: TGTGCCAGCAGCGTAGTGGAAGGGTTGCAAGAGACCCAGTACTTC. This gives the protein CASSVVEGLQETQYF.

The rearrangement joins TRBV7-9 to TRBJ2-1, with 7 nucleotides matching TRBD2. Trimming removed 1 base from V and 4 bases from J; junction bases left unmatched: 4. The CDR3 sequence is 15 residues long. Looked up from germline, CDR1 is SEHNR and CDR2 is FQNEAQ (reference sequence). The CDR3, as DNA: TGTGCCAGCAGCTTAGAACTAGCGCGTTACAATGAGCAGTTCTTC. It codes for CASSLELARYNEQFF.

The genes are TRBV19 and TRBJ1-5, with no clear D. The V end was cut by 0 bases, the J end by 3 bases, with 9 bases between. The CDR3 has 15 residues. Germline assignment: CDR1 LNHDA and CDR2 SQIVND (reference sequence). The CDR3 loop reads CASSIEGLYNQPQHF. CDR3 in DNA: TGTGCCAGTAGTATAGAGGGGTTATACAATCAGCCCCAGCATTTT.

The chain recombines TRBV27 with TRBJ2-5, with D hard to call. Trimming shortened V by 1 base and J by 1 base, and 10 bases separated the two germline ends. CDR1 is MNHEY and CDR2 is SMNVEV in the germline V gene (reference sequence). The CDR3 extends over 15 amino acids. Here the CDR3 reads CASSLFGGFQETQYF. In DNA, the CDR3 is TGTGCCAGCAGTTTATTTGGCGGATTCCAAGAGACCCAGTACTTC.

The chain has TRBV27 and TRBJ1-6; perhaps TRBD1 as D (6 bases). The V end was cut by 6 bases, the J end by 9 bases, with 12 bases between. The CDR3 has 13 amino acids. Germline values: CDR1 MNHEY, CDR2 SMNVEV (reference sequence). Written as DNA, the CDR3 is TGTGCCAGCAGGCGGGAGGGGGGTTCACCCCTCCACTTT. Its protein product is CASRREGGSPLHF.

This sequence joins TRBV28 and TRBJ1-5; 7 bases agree with TRBD1. From germline, CDR1 is MDHEN and CDR2 SYDVKM. Losses at the gene ends were 2 bases for V and 3 bases for J; bases not matched to a gene: 4. The CDR3 has 15 residues. The CDR3 reads CASSLAGTDNQPQHF. As DNA, the CDR3 is TGTGCCAGCAGTTTAGCCGGGACAGACAATCAGCCCCAGCATTTT.

This rearrangement joins TRBV11-2 to TRBJ2-1; TRBD2 aligns across 8 bases. Trimming removed 3 bases from V and 9 bases from J; junction bases left unmatched: 10. This CDR3 is 15 amino acids long. From germline, CDR1 is SGHAT and CDR2 FQNNGV. The CDR3: CASSLGTSGRGEQFF. CDR3 bases: TGTGCCAGCAGCTTGGGCACTAGCGGAAGGGGTGAGCAGTTCTTC.

V usage is TRBV28 and J usage is TRBJ1-6; D is perhaps TRBD1 (6 bases). The CDR3 length is 17 residues. Germline-derived CDR1 and CDR2 are MDHEN and SYDVKM. Trimming removed 3 bases at V and 0 bases at J, with 12 bases between. The CDR3, as DNA: TGTGCCAGCAGTTTCCTCCGGGGGCGCTCCTATAATTCACCCCTCCACTTT. Translated: CASSFLRGRSYNSPLHF.

V gene TRBV28 combines with J gene TRBJ1-3; a weak D match, TRBD1 (5 bases). The CDR3 is 16 residues long. Germline CDR1 and CDR2: MDHEN and SYDVKM. Trimming removed 2 bases at V and 0 bases at J, with 11 bases between. CDR3 in DNA: TGTGCCAGCAGTTTACCAGGGACTATCTCTGGAAACACCATATATTTT. Protein product: CASSLPGTISGNTIYF.

The gene calls are TRBV29-1 and TRBJ2-7; the D is unclear. V lost 6 bases and J 12 bases, leaving 9 bases between the germline ends. Germline CDR1 reads SQVTM; CDR2 reads ANQGSEA. CDR3 size: 8 residues. In DNA form, the CDR3 reads TGCAGCGTACCCCCGGCGTACTTC. Protein sequence: CSVPPAYF.